Listed below are T cell receptor beta chains from one sample, sequenced in a study of Graves' ophthalmopathy and Graves' hyperthyroidism. Each CDR3 protein gets one entry after TCRdb re-called the multiplex PCR reads with MiXCR. Of roughly 350,000 distinct CDR3 sequences in the sample, about a sixth were seen once. The source material was peripheral blood. These TCRs come from an adult woman with stable Graves' hyperthyroidism. Both conserved end residues are part of each CDR3. The D gene is left open where the match is weak. Clone size is shown for a subset of rows, as once, few, many or a class of expanded clone.

j_gene: TRBJ2-7
v_gene: TRBV7-2
d_gene: TRBD2
abundance: .
CDR3aa: CASKNSGRFEQYF

j_gene: TRBJ2-5
v_gene: TRBV6-5
d_gene: .
abundance: .
CDR3aa: CASSYDLGLGTQYF

j_gene: TRBJ2-5
v_gene: TRBV7-9
d_gene: TRBD1
abundance: few
CDR3aa: CASSYGQAGETQYF

j_gene: TRBJ2-2
v_gene: TRBV11-2
d_gene: TRBD2
abundance: many
CDR3aa: CASSLHLAANTGELFF

j_gene: TRBJ2-5
v_gene: TRBV14
d_gene: .
abundance: many
CDR3aa: CASSRIIQETQYF

j_gene: TRBJ1-6
v_gene: TRBV4-2
d_gene: .
abundance: .
CDR3aa: CASSQVQADNSPLHF

j_gene: TRBJ1-2
v_gene: TRBV19
d_gene: TRBD1
abundance: .
CDR3aa: CASSITRQGDYGYTF

j_gene: TRBJ2-7
v_gene: TRBV10-2
d_gene: .
abundance: many
CDR3aa: CASSESGYSYEQYF

j_gene: TRBJ2-2
v_gene: TRBV18
d_gene: TRBD1
abundance: .
CDR3aa: CASSPYRGAANTGELFF

j_gene: TRBJ1-1
v_gene: TRBV12-3/TRBV12-4
d_gene: TRBD1
abundance: many
CDR3aa: CASSPLTGYTEAFF

j_gene: TRBJ1-2
v_gene: TRBV6-1
d_gene: .
abundance: .
CDR3aa: CASSEGTKDGYTF

j_gene: TRBJ1-2
v_gene: TRBV14
d_gene: TRBD1
abundance: many
CDR3aa: CASSQPEGAGGYTF

j_gene: TRBJ1-5
v_gene: TRBV28
d_gene: .
abundance: .
CDR3aa: CASSSGRGAGQPQHF

j_gene: TRBJ1-1
v_gene: TRBV28
d_gene: .
abundance: many
CDR3aa: CASTTMTGLMNTEAFF